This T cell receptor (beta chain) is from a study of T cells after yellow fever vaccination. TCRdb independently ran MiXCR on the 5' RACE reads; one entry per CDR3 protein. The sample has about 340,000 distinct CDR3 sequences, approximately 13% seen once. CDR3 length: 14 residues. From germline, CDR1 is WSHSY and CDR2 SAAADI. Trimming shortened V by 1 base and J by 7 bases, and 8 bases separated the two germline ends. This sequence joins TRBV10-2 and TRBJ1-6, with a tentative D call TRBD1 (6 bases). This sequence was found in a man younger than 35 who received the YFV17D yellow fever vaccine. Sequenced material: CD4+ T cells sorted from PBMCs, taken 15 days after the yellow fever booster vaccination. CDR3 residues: CASSELTGNSPLHF. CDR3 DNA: TGCGCCAGCAGTGAGTTAACAGGGAATTCACCCCTCCACTTT.